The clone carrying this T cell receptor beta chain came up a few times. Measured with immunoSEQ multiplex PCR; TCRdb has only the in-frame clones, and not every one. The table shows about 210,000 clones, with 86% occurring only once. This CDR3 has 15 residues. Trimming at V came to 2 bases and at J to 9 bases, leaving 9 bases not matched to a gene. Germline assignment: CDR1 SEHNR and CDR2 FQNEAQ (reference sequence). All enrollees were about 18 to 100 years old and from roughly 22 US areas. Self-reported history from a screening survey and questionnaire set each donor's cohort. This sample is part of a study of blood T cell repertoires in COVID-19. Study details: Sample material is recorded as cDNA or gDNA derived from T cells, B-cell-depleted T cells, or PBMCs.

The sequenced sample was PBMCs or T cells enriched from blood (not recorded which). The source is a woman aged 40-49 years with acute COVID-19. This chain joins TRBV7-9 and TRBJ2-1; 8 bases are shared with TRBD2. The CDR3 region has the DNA TGTGCCAGCAGCTTAAGTATAGGGCTAGCGGGTGAGCAGTTCTTC. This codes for CASSLSIGLAGEQFF. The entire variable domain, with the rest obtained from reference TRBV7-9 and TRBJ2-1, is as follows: DTGVSQNPRHKITKRGQNVTFRCDPISEHNRLYWYRQTLGQGPEFLTYFQNEAQLEKSRLLSDRFSAERPKGSFSTLEIQRTEQGDSAMYLCASSLSIGLAGEQFFGPGTRLTVL.